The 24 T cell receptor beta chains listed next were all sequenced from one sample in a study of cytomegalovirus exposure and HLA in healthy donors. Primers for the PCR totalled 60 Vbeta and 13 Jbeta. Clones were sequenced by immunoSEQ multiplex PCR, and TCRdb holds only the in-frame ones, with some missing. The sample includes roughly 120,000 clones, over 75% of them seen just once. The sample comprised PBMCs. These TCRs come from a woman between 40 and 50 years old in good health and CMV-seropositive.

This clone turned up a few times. The DNA of the CDR3 is TGTGCCAGCATGGCAGGGCCGGAGATGAACACTGAAGCTTTCTTT. This codes for CASMAGPEMNTEAFF. The rearrangement links TRBV2 to TRBJ1-1, with D maybe TRBD1 (5 bases). Germline V lookup: CDR1 SNHLY, CDR2 FYNNEI. This CDR3 spans 15 amino acids. V gave up 7 bases and J gave up 0 bases, with 15 bases separating them.

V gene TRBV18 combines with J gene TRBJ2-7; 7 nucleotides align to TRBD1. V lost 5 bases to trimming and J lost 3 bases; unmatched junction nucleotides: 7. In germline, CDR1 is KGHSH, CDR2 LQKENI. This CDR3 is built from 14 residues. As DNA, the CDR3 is TGTGCCAGCTCATCCCGGGACAGACTCTACGAGCAGTACTTC. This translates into CASSSRDRLYEQYF. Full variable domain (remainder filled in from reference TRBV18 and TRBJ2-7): NAGVMQNPRHLVRRRGQEARLRCSPMKGHSHVYWYRQLPEEGLKFMVYLQKENIIDESGMPKERFSAEFPKEGPSILRIQQVVRGDSAAYFCASSSRDRLYEQYFGPGTRLTVT.

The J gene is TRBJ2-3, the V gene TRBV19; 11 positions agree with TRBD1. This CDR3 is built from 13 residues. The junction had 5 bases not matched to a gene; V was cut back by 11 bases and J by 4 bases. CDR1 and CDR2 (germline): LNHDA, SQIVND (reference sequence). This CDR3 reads CACGTGGPDTQYF. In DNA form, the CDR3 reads TGTGCCTGCGGGACAGGGGGGCCAGATACGCAGTATTTT.

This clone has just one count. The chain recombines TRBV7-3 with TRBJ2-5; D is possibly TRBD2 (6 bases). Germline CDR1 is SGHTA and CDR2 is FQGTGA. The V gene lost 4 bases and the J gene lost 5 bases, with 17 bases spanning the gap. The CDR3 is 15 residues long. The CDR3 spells CASSSSYGRWETQYF. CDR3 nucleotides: TGTGCCAGCAGCTCCTCTTATGGGAGGTGGGAGACCCAGTACTTC.

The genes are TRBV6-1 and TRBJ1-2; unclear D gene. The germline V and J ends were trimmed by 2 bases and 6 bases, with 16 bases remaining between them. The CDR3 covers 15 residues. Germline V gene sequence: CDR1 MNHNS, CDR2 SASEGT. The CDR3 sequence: CASSESLDTAHGYTF. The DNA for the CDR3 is TGTGCCAGCAGTGAATCCCTCGACACGGCCCATGGCTACACCTTC.

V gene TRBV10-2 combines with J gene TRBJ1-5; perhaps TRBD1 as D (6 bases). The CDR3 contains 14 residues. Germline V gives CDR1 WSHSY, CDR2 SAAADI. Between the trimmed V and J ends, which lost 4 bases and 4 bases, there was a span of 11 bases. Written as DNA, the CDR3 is TGCGCCAGCAGTGCCACGCAGGGGAATCAGCCCCAGCATTTT. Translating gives CASSATQGNQPQHF.

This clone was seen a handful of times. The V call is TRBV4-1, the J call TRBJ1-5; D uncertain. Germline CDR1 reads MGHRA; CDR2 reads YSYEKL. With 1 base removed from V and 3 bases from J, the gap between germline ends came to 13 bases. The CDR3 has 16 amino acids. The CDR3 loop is CASSQVMSTYNQPQHF. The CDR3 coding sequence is TGCGCCAGCAGCCAAGTAATGTCCACATACAATCAGCCCCAGCATTTT.

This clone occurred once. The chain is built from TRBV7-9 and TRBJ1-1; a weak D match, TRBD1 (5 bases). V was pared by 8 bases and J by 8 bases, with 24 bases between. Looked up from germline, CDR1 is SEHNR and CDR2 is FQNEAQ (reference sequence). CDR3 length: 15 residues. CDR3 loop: CASLPSGASTIEAFF. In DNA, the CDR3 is TGTGCCAGCCTCCCTAGCGGGGCCTCCACTATCGAAGCTTTCTTT.

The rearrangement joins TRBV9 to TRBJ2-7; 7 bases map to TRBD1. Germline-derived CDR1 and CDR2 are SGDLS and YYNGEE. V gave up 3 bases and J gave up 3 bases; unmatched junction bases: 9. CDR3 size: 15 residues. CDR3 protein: CASSGPPQGIYEQYF. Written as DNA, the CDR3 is TGTGCCAGCAGCGGCCCTCCACAGGGGATCTACGAGCAGTACTTC.

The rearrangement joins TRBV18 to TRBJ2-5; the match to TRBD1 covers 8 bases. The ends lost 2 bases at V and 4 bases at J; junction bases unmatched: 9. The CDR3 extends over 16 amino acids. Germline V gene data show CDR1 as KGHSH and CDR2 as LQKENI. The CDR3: CASSPMRQGAGETQYF. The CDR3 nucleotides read TGTGCCAGCTCACCAATGCGGCAGGGGGCGGGAGAGACCCAGTACTTC.

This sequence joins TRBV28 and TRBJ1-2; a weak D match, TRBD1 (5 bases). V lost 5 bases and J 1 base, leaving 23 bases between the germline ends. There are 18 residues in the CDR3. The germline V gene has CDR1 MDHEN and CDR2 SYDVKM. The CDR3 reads CASSHLALRVQDNYGYTF. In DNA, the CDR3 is TGTGCCAGCAGTCATCTGGCCCTCAGGGTGCAAGATAACTATGGCTACACCTTC.

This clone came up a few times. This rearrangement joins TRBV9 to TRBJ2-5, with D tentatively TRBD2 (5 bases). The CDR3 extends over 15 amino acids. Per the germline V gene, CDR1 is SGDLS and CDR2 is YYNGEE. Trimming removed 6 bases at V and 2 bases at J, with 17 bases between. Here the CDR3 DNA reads TGTGCCAGCACCCGGGCTAGAGGAGGACAAGAGACCCAGTACTTC. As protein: CASTRARGGQETQYF.

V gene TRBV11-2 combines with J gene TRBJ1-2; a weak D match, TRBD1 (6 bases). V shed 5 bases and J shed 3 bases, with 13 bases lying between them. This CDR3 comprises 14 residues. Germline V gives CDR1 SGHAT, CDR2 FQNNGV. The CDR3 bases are TGTGCCAGCAGCCCTAGGACAGACTACTATGGCTACACCTTC. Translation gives CASSPRTDYYGYTF.

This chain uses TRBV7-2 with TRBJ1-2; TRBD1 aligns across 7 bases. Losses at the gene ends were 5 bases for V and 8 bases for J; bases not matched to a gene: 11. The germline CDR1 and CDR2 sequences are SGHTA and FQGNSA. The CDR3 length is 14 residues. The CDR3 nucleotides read TGTGCCAGCAGCGCGAACAGGGGTTTTGAGGGCTACACCTTC. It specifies CASSANRGFEGYTF.

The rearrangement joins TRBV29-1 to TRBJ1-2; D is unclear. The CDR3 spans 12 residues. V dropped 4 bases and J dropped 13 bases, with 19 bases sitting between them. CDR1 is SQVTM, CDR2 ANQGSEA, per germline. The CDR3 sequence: CSVGLGPDRRTF. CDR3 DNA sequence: TGCAGCGTTGGACTGGGTCCAGACCGACGCACCTTC.

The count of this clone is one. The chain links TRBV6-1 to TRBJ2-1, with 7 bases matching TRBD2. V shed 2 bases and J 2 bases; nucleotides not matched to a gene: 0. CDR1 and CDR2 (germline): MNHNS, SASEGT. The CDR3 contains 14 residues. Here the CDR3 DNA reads TGTGCCAGCAGTGAACGGGGGGCCTACAATGAGCAGTTCTTC. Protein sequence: CASSERGAYNEQFF.

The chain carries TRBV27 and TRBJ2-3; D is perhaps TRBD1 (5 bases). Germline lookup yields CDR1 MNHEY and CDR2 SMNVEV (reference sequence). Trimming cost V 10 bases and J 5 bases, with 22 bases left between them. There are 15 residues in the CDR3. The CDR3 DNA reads TGTGCCATCCCGTCCCACAGGAGACATGTAGATACGCAGTATTTT. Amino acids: CAIPSHRRHVDTQYF.

CDR3 sequence: CASTLGGEQYF. The CDR3 DNA follows: TGTGCCAGCACCCTGGGAGGCGAGCAGTACTTC. The V gene is TRBV11-2, the J gene TRBJ2-7; maybe TRBD2 (6 bases). Between the trimmed V and J ends, which lost 7 bases and 6 bases, there was a span of 10 bases. Per the germline V gene, CDR1 is SGHAT and CDR2 is FQNNGV. The CDR3 sequence is 11 residues long.

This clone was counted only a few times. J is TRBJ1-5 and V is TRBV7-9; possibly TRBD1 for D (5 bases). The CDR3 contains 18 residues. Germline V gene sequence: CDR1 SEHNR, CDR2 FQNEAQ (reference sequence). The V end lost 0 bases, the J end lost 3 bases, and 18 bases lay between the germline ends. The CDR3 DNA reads TGTGCCAGCAGCTTAGCGCTCAGGCAGGGTGTCGACAATCAGCCCCAGCATTTT. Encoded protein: CASSLALRQGVDNQPQHF.

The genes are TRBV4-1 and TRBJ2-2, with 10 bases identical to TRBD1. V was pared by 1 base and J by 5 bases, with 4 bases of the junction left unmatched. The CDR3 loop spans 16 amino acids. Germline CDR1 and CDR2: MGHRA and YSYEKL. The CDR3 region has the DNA TGCGCCAGCAGCCAAGCTCGGGACAGGGGAACCGGGGAGCTGTTTTTT. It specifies CASSQARDRGTGELFF.

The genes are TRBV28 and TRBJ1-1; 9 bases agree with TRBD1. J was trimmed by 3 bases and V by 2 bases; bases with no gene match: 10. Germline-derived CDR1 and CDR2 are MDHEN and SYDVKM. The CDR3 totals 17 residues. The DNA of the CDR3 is TGTGCCAGCAGTTTAGAGAACAGGGGGCTCGCTTACACTGAAGCTTTCTTT. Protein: CASSLENRGLAYTEAFF. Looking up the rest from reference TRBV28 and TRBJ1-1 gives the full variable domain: DVKVTQSSRYLVKRTGEKVFLECVQDMDHENMFWYRQDPGLGLRLIYFSYDVKMKEKGDIPEGYSVSREKKERFSLILESASTNQTSMYLCASSLENRGLAYTEAFFGQGTRLTVV.

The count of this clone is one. The CDR3 DNA is TGTGCCAGCAGCTCACTCCACCTCGACAGGGGTAGTGGGAAACTGTTTTTT. It codes for CASSSLHLDRGSGKLFF. V gene TRBV11-2 combines with J gene TRBJ1-4, with TRBD1 identical over 8 bases. The CDR3 has 17 amino acids. The V gene's germline CDR1 is SGHAT and CDR2 FQNNGV. J lost 11 bases, V lost 4 bases, and 18 bases had no gene match.

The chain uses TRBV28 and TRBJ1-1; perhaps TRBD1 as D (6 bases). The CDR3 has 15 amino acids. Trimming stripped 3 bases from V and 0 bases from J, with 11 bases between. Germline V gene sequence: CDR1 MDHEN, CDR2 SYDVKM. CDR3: CASSFPGQLNTEAFF. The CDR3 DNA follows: TGTGCCAGCAGTTTTCCGGGACAACTGAACACTGAAGCTTTCTTT.

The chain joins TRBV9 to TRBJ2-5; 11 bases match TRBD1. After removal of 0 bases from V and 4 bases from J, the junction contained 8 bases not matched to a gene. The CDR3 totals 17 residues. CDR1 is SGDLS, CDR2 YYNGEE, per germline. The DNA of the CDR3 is TGTGCCAGCAGCGTAGAGGGGGACAGGGGGATTGCAGAGACCCAGTACTTC. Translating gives CASSVEGDRGIAETQYF.